The 9 T cell receptor beta chains below all came from one sample that was sequenced in a study of T cells after yellow fever vaccination. Via MiXCR, TCRdb re-called the 5' RACE reads, giving one row per CDR3 protein. The data contain around 250,000 distinct CDR3 sequences, around 4.9% of them singletons. The specimen was CD4+ T cells sorted from PBMCs, collected on the day of the yellow fever booster vaccination. These receptors were collected from a man aged 18 to 30 who received the YFV17D yellow fever vaccine.

This clonotype was counted ten times or more. At one boundary the junction diverges from the germline segment, which might be a read error. V usage is TRBV6-1 and J usage is TRBJ1-2, with D maybe TRBD1 (5 bases). The CDR3 extends over 17 amino acids. Germline CDR1 MNHNS, CDR2 SASEGT. CDR3 nucleotide sequence: TGTGCCAGCAGTGAACGAGGGGTAGCTGGGACGGAGTATGCCTACACCTTC. Amino acid sequence: CASSERGVAGTEYAYTF.

This clonotype has a count of ten or more. This chain joins TRBV5-1 and TRBJ2-3, with a tentative D call TRBD2 (5 bases). Germline V gene sequence: CDR1 SGHRS, CDR2 YFSETQ. V dropped 0 bases and J dropped 0 bases, with 8 bases sitting between them. This CDR3 is 15 amino acids long. This chain's CDR3 is CASSLVLASTDTQYF. CDR3 nucleotides: TGCGCCAGCAGCTTGGTTCTAGCAAGCACAGATACGCAGTATTTT.

This sequence joins TRBV28 and TRBJ2-2, with D uncertain. The CDR3 covers 10 residues. Looked up from germline, CDR1 is MDHEN and CDR2 is SYDVKM. In DNA form, the CDR3 reads TGTGCGACCGCAGCCGGGGAGCTGTTTTTT. Amino acid sequence: CATAAGELFF.

The rearrangement links TRBV5-6 to TRBJ1-5; D is unresolved. The V and J ends lost 1 base and 4 bases respectively, with 9 bases between them. Germline-derived CDR1 and CDR2 are SGHDT and YYEEEE. The CDR3 is 14 amino acids. The CDR3 nucleotides are TGTGCCAGCAGCTTGTTTCGGGGAAATCAGCCCCAGCATTTT. Residues: CASSLFRGNQPQHF.

This clonotype was detected a few times. The chain is built from TRBV11-2 and TRBJ1-1; 10 nucleotides agree with TRBD1. J lost 4 bases, V lost 7 bases, and 9 bases had no gene match. CDR3 length: 15 residues. Germline V gives CDR1 SGHAT, CDR2 FQNNGV. CDR3 bases: TGTGCCAGCAACCCTCGGACAGGGGGGGCCACTGAAGCTTTCTTT. It codes for CASNPRTGGATEAFF.

This clonotype was picked up many times. CDR3 sequence: CASSEGNTQYF. CDR3 nucleotides: TGCGCCAGCTCCGAGGGGAATACGCAGTATTTT. The rearrangement joins TRBV5-1 to TRBJ2-3, with D perhaps being TRBD1 or TRBD2 (5 bases each). Trimming stripped 7 bases from V and 7 bases from J, with 10 bases between. The germline gives CDR1 SGHRS, CDR2 YFSETQ. This CDR3 contains 11 residues.

The chain links TRBV7-3 to TRBJ2-2, with 9 positions matching TRBD1. Losses at the gene ends were 5 bases for V and 6 bases for J; bases not matched to a gene: 7. Germline CDR1 reads SGHTA; CDR2 reads FQGTGA. CDR3 length: 15 residues. CDR3 sequence: CASSRSGTGPGELFF. CDR3 nucleotides: TGTGCCAGCAGCCGATCCGGGACAGGGCCCGGGGAGCTGTTTTTT.

This clonotype was counted ten times or more. The rearrangement uses TRBV10-3 and TRBJ2-3, with D uncertain. This CDR3 is built from 13 residues. Deletions cut 7 bases from V and 6 bases from J, with 14 bases between. Germline CDR1 and CDR2: ENHRY and SYGVKD. The CDR3 sequence is CAIKGDVADTQYF. The CDR3 nucleotides are TGTGCCATCAAAGGCGACGTCGCGGATACGCAGTATTTT.

The sample holds a few counts of this clonotype. This chain connects TRBV7-2 to TRBJ2-3; D is undetermined. CDR1 is SGHTA, CDR2 FQGNSA, per germline. The CDR3 is 15 amino acids. The germline V and J ends were trimmed by 1 base and 0 bases, with 8 bases remaining between them. CDR3 nucleotide sequence: TGTGCCAGCAGCTTAGGGACGGATAGCACAGATACGCAGTATTTT. Its protein is CASSLGTDSTDTQYF.